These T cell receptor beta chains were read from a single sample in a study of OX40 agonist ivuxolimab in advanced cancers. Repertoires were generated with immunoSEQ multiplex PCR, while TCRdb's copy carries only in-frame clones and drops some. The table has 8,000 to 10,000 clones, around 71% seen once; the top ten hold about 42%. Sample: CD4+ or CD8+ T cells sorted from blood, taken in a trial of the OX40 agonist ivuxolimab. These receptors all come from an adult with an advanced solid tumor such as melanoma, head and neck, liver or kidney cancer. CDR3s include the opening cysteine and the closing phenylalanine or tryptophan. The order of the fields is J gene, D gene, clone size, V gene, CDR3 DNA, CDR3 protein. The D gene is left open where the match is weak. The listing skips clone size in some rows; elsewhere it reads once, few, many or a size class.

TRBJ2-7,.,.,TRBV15,TGTGCCACCAGCAGTGGTCAGGGAGACTACGAGCAGTACTTC,CATSSGQGDYEQYF
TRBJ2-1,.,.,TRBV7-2,TGTGCCAGCAGCCTCGATGGGGCGAGCGATGAGCAGTTCTTC,CASSLDGASDEQFF
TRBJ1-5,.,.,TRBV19,TGTGCCAGTAGTATAACCGGATTTAAGGGCCAGCCCCAGCATTTT,CASSITGFKGQPQHF
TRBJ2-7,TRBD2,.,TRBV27,TGTGCCAGCAGTTATGGCCCTAGCGGGAGCCGCTACGAGCAGTACTTC,CASSYGPSGSRYEQYF
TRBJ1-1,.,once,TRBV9,TGTGCCAGCAGCGTAGAGGGATTCAACACTGAAGCTTTCTTT,CASSVEGFNTEAFF
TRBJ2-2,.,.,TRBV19,TGTGCCAGTAGTATAGATCAGGTTACCGGGGAGCTGTTTTTT,CASSIDQVTGELFF
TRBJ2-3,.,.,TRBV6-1,TGTGCCAGCAGTGAGGGGAGCGGGAGCACAGATACGCAGTATTTT,CASSEGSGSTDTQYF
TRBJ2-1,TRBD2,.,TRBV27,TGTGCCAGCAGTTTAGTGGGACTAGCAAACAATGAGCAGTTCTTC,CASSLVGLANNEQFF
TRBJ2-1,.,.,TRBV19,TGTGCCAGTAGTATGACGGGGAACAATGAGCAGTTCTTC,CASSMTGNNEQFF
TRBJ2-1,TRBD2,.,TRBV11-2,TGTGCCAGCAGCTTAGATCCCAGCGGGGGGGGTAATGAGCAGTTCTTC,CASSLDPSGGGNEQFF
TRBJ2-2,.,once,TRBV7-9,TGTGCCAGCAGCTTAGCCTTAGAGGCCGGGGAGCTGTTTTTT,CASSLALEAGELFF
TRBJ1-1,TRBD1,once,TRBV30,TGTGCCTGGAGGGCGGCCTGGGAGGGGGCAGGCACTGAAGCTTTCTTT,CAWRAAWEGAGTEAFF
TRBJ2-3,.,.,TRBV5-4,TGTGCCAGCAGCTTGGAGTTGGGGGCTAGCGGAAACACAGATACGCAGTATTTT,CASSLELGASGNTDTQYF
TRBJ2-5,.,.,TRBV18,TGTGCCAGCTCACCACGGGGGGCCCAGTATATCGAGACCCAGTACTTC,CASSPRGAQYIETQYF
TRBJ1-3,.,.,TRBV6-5,TGTGCCAGCAGTGAACCGAGCTCTGGAAACACCATATATTTT,CASSEPSSGNTIYF
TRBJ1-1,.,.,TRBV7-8,TGTGCCAGCAAGGAAAACAGCATGAACACTGAAGCTTTCTTT,CASKENSMNTEAFF
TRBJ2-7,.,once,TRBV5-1,TGCGCCAGCAGCTTTCCGGGGGCGAGATACGAGCAGTACTTC,CASSFPGARYEQYF
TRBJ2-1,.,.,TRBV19,TGTGCCAGTAGTATAGGAATAAATGAGCAGTTCTTC,CASSIGINEQFF
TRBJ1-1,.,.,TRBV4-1,TGCGCCAGCACTCAGAGTGGCGGGAGGGGGAACACTGAAGCTTTCTTT,CASTQSGGRGNTEAFF
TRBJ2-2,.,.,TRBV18,TGTGCCAGCTCAACACAGGGTTCCACCGGGGAGCTGTTTTTT,CASSTQGSTGELFF
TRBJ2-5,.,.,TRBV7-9,TGTGCCAGCAAGGGAACAGGCCAAGAGACCCAGTACTTC,CASKGTGQETQYF
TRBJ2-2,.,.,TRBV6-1,TGTGCCAGCAGTGAAGAACAAAGAAAGAACACCGGGGAGCTGTTTTTT,CASSEEQRKNTGELFF
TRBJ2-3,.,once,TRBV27,TGTGCCAGCAGTTTTTACCAGGGGAGCGATACGCAGTATTTT,CASSFYQGSDTQYF
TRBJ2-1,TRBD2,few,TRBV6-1,TGTGCCAGCAGTGAACTAGCGGGCTCCTACAATGAGCAGTTCTTC,CASSELAGSYNEQFF
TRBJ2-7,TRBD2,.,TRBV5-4,TGTGCCAGCAGCTCCGTAGGAAGCGGGAGTGCCTACGAGCAGTACTTC,CASSSVGSGSAYEQYF
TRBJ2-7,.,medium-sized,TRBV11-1,TGTGCCAGCAGCTTGCTGACAGGACAAGCCCTCGAGCAGTACTTC,CASSLLTGQALEQYF
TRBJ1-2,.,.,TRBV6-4,TGTGCCACCCAGGTGGGAACAGGGACTAGCTATGGCTACACCTTC,CATQVGTGTSYGYTF
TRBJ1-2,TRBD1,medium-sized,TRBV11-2,TGTGCCAGCAGCCCCACGCGACCAGGGGGCTATGGCTACACCTTC,CASSPTRPGGYGYTF
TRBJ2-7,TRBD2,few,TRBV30,TGTGCCTGGACTAGCGGGGACTACTACGAGCAGTACTTC,CAWTSGDYYEQYF
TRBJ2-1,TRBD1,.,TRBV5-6,TGTGCCAGCAGCGCTACAGGGGGCAGTGAGCAGTTCTTC,CASSATGGSEQFF
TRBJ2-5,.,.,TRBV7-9,TGTGCCAGCAGCACCTTAGGCTTTGACGAGACCCAGTACTTC,CASSTLGFDETQYF
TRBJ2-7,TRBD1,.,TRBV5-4,TGTGCCAGCAGCTTGAGGGGGCCTGGCTACGAGCAGTACTTC,CASSLRGPGYEQYF
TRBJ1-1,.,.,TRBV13,TGTGCCAGCAGCTACACCTCGGGCACTGAAGCTTTCTTT,CASSYTSGTEAFF
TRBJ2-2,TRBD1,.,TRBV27,TGTGCCAGTTGGGACAGGGGGCACACCGGGGAGCTGTTTTTT,CASWDRGHTGELFF
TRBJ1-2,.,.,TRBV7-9,TGTGCCAGCAGGGGAACTCCGGGACGCCGAGAAGAAAACTATGGCTACACCTTC,CASRGTPGRREENYGYTF
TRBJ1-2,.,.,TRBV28,TGTGCCAGCAGTTTCTGGCAGCGTGGCTACACCTTC,CASSFWQRGYTF
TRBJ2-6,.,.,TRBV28,TGTGCCAGCAGTCGAAGCATGACACAAAGTCGGGCCAACGTCCTGACTTTC,CASSRSMTQSRANVLTF
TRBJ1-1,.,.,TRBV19,TGTGCCAGTAGCTCGGCCACGCGGGGGATGAACACTGAAGCTTTCTTT,CASSSATRGMNTEAFF
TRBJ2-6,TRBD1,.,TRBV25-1,TGTGCCAGCAGTCACAGACAGGGGTCCTCCGCTGGGGCCAACGTCCTGACTTTC,CASSHRQGSSAGANVLTF
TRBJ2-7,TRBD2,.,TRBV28,TGTGCCAGCAGAAGTAGCGGGGGCTACGAGCAGTACTTC,CASRSSGGYEQYF
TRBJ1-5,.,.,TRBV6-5,TGTGCCTGTCCGGGGACCTATAGCAATCAGCCCCAGCATTTT,CACPGTYSNQPQHF
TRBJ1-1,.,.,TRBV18,TGTGCCAGCTCACGGGGACTTAGAGCTTTCTTT,CASSRGLRAFF